The 25 T cell receptor beta chains below come from one sample, sequenced in a study of post-analysis software for immune sequencing data. Antigens for these TCRs are unknown. Incorporated into the TCR beta cDNA libraries were unique molecular identifiers, which served to reduce PCR and sequencing biases. TCRdb used MiXCR to reprocess the PCR reads, holding one entry per CDR3 protein. The sample yields hundreds of thousands of distinct CDR3 sequences, roughly 27% seen once. Study findings and constraints: Five or six TRBV segments, TRBV5-6, TRBV5-1 and TRBV20-1 among them, were found more frequent in patients than controls.

Sequencing was carried out using blood. These receptor sequences come from a girl aged 10-17 years with multiple sclerosis.

In its sample, this clonotype was seen a few times. This rearrangement joins TRBV28 to TRBJ2-3; 8 bases are shared with TRBD1. CDR1 MDHEN and CDR2 SYDVKM come from the germline V gene. The CDR3 has 14 residues. The CDR3 DNA is TGTGCTCTACGGCGGGGACAGGGCACAGATACGCAGTATTTT. As protein: CALRRGQGTDTQYF.

This sequence joins TRBV4-3 and TRBJ2-1; D ambiguous. The CDR3 contains 15 residues. With 2 bases removed from V and 0 bases from J, the gap between germline ends came to 8 bases. CDR1 and CDR2 from the germline V gene are LGHNA and YSLEER. CDR3 protein: CASSQTPSSYNEQFF. DNA of the CDR3: TGCGCCAGCAGCCAAACTCCTAGCTCCTACAATGAGCAGTTCTTC.

The genes are TRBV9 and TRBJ2-7; no definite D call. There are 14 residues in the CDR3. In germline, CDR1 is SGDLS, CDR2 YYNGEE. Trimming stripped 0 bases from V and 5 bases from J, with 12 bases between. CDR3 nucleotide sequence: TGTGCCAGCAGCGTAGACGGGTCCTGTGACGAGCAGTACTTC. This sequence encodes CASSVDGSCDEQYF.

The V and J genes are TRBV29-1 and TRBJ2-5; D is unresolved. From germline, CDR1 is SQVTM and CDR2 ANQGSEA. V gave up 4 bases and J gave up 11 bases, with 26 bases separating them. This CDR3 has 15 amino acids. CDR3 coding DNA: TGCAGCGTTGTTTGGCGGCTAGTTGCCTACAATGAGCAGTACTTC. Amino acids: CSVVWRLVAYNEQYF.

This clonotype showed up just a few times. The V call is TRBV7-2, the J call TRBJ1-5, with D tentatively TRBD1 (6 bases). Per germline, CDR1 SGHTA and CDR2 FQGNSA. V lost 4 bases, J lost 2 bases, and 12 bases lay in between. This CDR3 has 15 amino acids. This CDR3 reads CASSSEGGGNQPQHF. The DNA for the CDR3 is TGTGCCAGCAGCTCAGAGGGGGGGGGCAATCAGCCCCAGCATTTT.

This clonotype was counted a few times. The CDR3 sequence: CASSTPGQGPYEQYF. The CDR3 DNA reads TGTGCCAGCAGCACTCCGGGACAGGGTCCCTACGAGCAGTACTTC. This sequence joins TRBV28 and TRBJ2-7; 9 positions match TRBD1. The CDR3 is made up of 15 amino acids. In germline, CDR1 is MDHEN, CDR2 SYDVKM. The J segment lost 2 bases and the V segment lost 6 bases, leaving 8 bases of the junction unmatched. Complete variable domain (other parts from reference TRBV28 and TRBJ2-7): DVKVTQSSRYLVKRTGEKVFLECVQDMDHENMFWYRQDPGLGLRLIYFSYDVKMKEKGDIPEGYSVSREKKERFSLILESASTNQTSMYLCASSTPGQGPYEQYFGPGTRLTVT.

As regards this clonotype: The germline gene is not matched at one end of the junction; a read error may be the cause. V is TRBV20-1 and J is TRBJ2-3; tentatively, D is TRBD2 (5 bases). Germline assignment: CDR1 DFQATT and CDR2 SNEGSKA (reference sequence). This CDR3 has 13 residues. CDR3 region: CSARVSSRGTQYF. The CDR3 nucleotides are TGCAGTGCCAGAGTTTCTAGCCGTGGTACGCAGTATTTT.

The rearrangement joins TRBV9 to TRBJ2-3; perhaps D is TRBD1 or TRBD2 (5 bases each). V was trimmed by 5 bases and J by 2 bases, leaving 15 bases between them. The CDR3 loop spans 15 amino acids. Germline CDR1 and CDR2: SGDLS and YYNGEE. CDR3 region: CASSVLRGPTDTQYF. DNA for the CDR3: TGTGCCAGCAGTGTCCTGAGGGGACCCACAGATACGCAGTATTTT.

This clonotype was observed a handful of times. The genes are TRBV29-1 and TRBJ1-2, with 10 nucleotides matching TRBD1. Trimming took 0 bases from V and 1 from J; bases not matched to a gene: 11. CDR1 and CDR2 from the germline V gene are SQVTM and ANQGSEA. The CDR3 is 18 amino acids. CDR3 region: CSVEDKGTGALLNYGYTF. DNA of the CDR3: TGCAGCGTTGAAGATAAGGGGACAGGGGCTTTACTTAACTATGGCTACACCTTC.

The V and J genes are TRBV11-2 and TRBJ2-3; tentatively, D is TRBD1 (5 bases). The CDR3 contains 15 residues. The germline V gene encodes CDR1 SGHAT and CDR2 FQNNGV. The V end lost 0 bases, the J end lost 7 bases, and 14 bases lay between the germline ends. The CDR3 loop reads CASSLEAGLLHTQYF. CDR3 sequence (DNA): TGTGCCAGCAGCTTAGAGGCAGGGCTCTTACATACGCAGTATTTT.

In this sample, this clonotype turned up a few times. The chain uses TRBV29-1 and TRBJ2-6; TRBD1 aligns across 9 bases. Losses at the gene ends were 0 bases for V and 2 bases for J; bases not matched to a gene: 5. The CDR3 extends over 17 amino acids. CDR1 and CDR2 (germline): SQVTM, ANQGSEA. The CDR3 reads CSVEDTNRGPGANVLTF. The CDR3 coding sequence is TGCAGCGTTGAAGATACGAACAGGGGGCCTGGGGCCAACGTCCTGACTTTC. Full variable domain (rest looked up from reference TRBV29-1 and TRBJ2-6): SAVISQKPSRDICQRGTSLTIQCQVDSQVTMMFWYRQQPGQSLTLIATANQGSEATYESGFVIDKFPISRPNLTFSTLTVSNMSPEDSSIYLCSVEDTNRGPGANVLTFGAGSRLTVL.

Note on this clonotype: The junction departs from germline at one end; a sequencing error may be responsible. V usage is TRBV7-9 and J usage is TRBJ2-7, with D perhaps matching TRBD2 (5 bases). Germline V lookup: CDR1 SEHNR, CDR2 FQNEAQ (reference sequence). The CDR3 has 15 residues. The CDR3 here is CASSPAPRGAYGQYF. Written as DNA, the CDR3 is TGTGCCAGCAGCCCCGCCCCCCGGGGAGCCTACGGGCAGTACTTC.

This clonotype has only a few counts. This chain uses TRBV5-1 with TRBJ1-1; TRBD1 agrees at 8 bases. V lost 1 base and J lost 1; bases outside the gene matches: 3. This CDR3 region has 15 residues. CDR1 and CDR2 (germline): SGHRS, YFSETQ. The CDR3 bases are TGCGCCAGCAGCTTGCGGGGGACAGGGAACACTGAAGCTTTCTTT. It encodes CASSLRGTGNTEAFF.

This clonotype was seen a few times. The chain is built from TRBV6-6 and TRBJ1-1; 7 nucleotides match TRBD1. The germline V gene has CDR1 MNHNY and CDR2 SVGAGI (reference sequence). V lost 6 bases, J lost 1 base, and 5 bases stayed unmatched. The CDR3 length is 14 residues. The CDR3 is CASRERTGNTEAFF. CDR3 coding DNA: TGTGCCAGCAGGGAAAGGACAGGGAACACTGAAGCTTTCTTT.

The rearrangement links TRBV28 to TRBJ2-5; tentatively, D is TRBD2 (5 bases). Germline lookup yields CDR1 MDHEN and CDR2 SYDVKM. CDR3 length equals 13 residues. V lost 5 bases and J lost 5, with 12 bases in between. CDR3 coding DNA: TGTGCCAGCAGTGACGCGGGTACCGAGACCCAGTACTTC. Residues: CASSDAGTETQYF.

In its sample, this clonotype was seen once. One end of the junction varies from germline; a read error may be responsible. The rearrangement joins TRBV10-3 to TRBJ1-2; D is possibly TRBD1 (6 bases). Germline CDR1 and CDR2: ENHRY and SYGVKD. The CDR3 has 15 amino acids. CDR3 sequence (DNA): TGTGCCATCAGCGACGGAGCTCAGGGGAATTATGGCCACACCTTC. Protein sequence: CAISDGAQGNYGHTF.

This clonotype came up a few times. The chain uses TRBV29-1 and TRBJ1-2; 8 bases align to TRBD1. CDR3 length: 16 amino acids. The germline V gene has CDR1 SQVTM and CDR2 ANQGSEA. The ends lost 3 bases at V and 7 bases at J; junction bases unmatched: 16. This chain's CDR3 is CSVEETSIDRGGGYTF. The CDR3 DNA reads as TGCAGCGTTGAGGAGACCTCCATAGACAGGGGTGGTGGCTACACCTTC.

The chain joins TRBV7-9 to TRBJ2-5, with D perhaps matching TRBD1 (5 bases). V lost 8 bases, J lost 4 bases, and 11 bases lay in between. The CDR3 has 12 residues. Germline CDR1 reads SEHNR; CDR2 reads FQNEAQ (reference sequence). CDR3 nucleotide sequence: TGTGCCAGCGGGGCAGGCGGAGAGACCCAGTACTTC. Its protein product is CASGAGGETQYF.

This clonotype was detected a few times. The CDR3 DNA reads as TGTGCCAGCAGCTTCGACAGGGGTGAATCCTACGAGCAGTACTTC. Translation gives CASSFDRGESYEQYF. The V gene is TRBV7-8, the J gene TRBJ2-7; 8 nucleotides align to TRBD1. The CDR3 is made up of 15 amino acids. Germline CDR1 SGHVS, CDR2 FQNEAQ. With V trimmed by 3 bases and J by 1 base, 5 bases remained unmatched. Full variable domain (outside the CDR3, taken from reference TRBV7-8 and TRBJ2-7): GAGVSQSPRYKVAKRGQDVALRCDPISGHVSLFWYQQALGQGPEFLTYFQNEAQLDKSGLPSDRFFAERPEGSVSTLKIQRTQQEDSAVYLCASSFDRGESYEQYFGPGTRLTVT.

In this sample, this clonotype turned up a few times. This rearrangement joins TRBV28 to TRBJ1-4; a possible D gene is TRBD1 (5 bases). Per germline, CDR1 MDHEN and CDR2 SYDVKM. CDR3 size: 15 residues. Trimming stripped 6 bases from V and 7 bases from J, with 18 bases between. CDR3 DNA: TGTGCCAGCAGACGGTGGGGCGGGCCCACTGAAAAACTGTTTTTT. It codes for CASRRWGGPTEKLFF.

The chain carries TRBV11-1 and TRBJ2-2, with D hard to call. Germline V lookup: CDR1 SGHAT, CDR2 FQDESV (reference sequence). The CDR3 spans 12 residues. Trimming stripped 1 base from V and 7 bases from J, with 4 bases between. The CDR3: CASSLEVGELFF. The CDR3 DNA is TGTGCCAGCAGCTTAGAGGTCGGGGAGCTGTTTTTT.

CDR3 sequence (DNA): TGCAGCGTAGACGTGTTGGACTCCAGCACAGATACGCAGTATTTT. As protein: CSVDVLDSSTDTQYF. J is TRBJ2-3 and V is TRBV29-1; D is perhaps TRBD2 (5 bases). Per the germline V gene, CDR1 is SQVTM and CDR2 is ANQGSEA. The V gene lost 6 bases and the J gene lost 0 bases, with 16 bases spanning the gap. CDR3 length: 15 amino acids.

This clonotype was seen many times. The chain combines TRBV7-8 with TRBJ2-1, with a possible D match to TRBD2 (5 bases). Trimming removed 1 base at V and 8 bases at J, with 6 bases between. Per the germline V gene, CDR1 is SGHVS and CDR2 is FQNEAQ. CDR3 length: 12 amino acids. The CDR3 protein is CASSLGRDEQFF. As DNA, the CDR3 is TGTGCCAGCAGCTTAGGGCGGGATGAGCAGTTCTTC. The full variable domain, in which reference TRBV7-8 and TRBJ2-1 provide the parts outside the CDR3, is GAGVSQSPRYKVAKRGQDVALRCDPISGHVSLFWYQQALGQGPEFLTYFQNEAQLDKSGLPSDRFFAERPEGSVSTLKIQRTQQEDSAVYLCASSLGRDEQFFGPGTRLTVL.

This clonotype was found once. V is TRBV6-1 and J is TRBJ2-7; D not resolved. This CDR3 contains 15 residues. The germline V gene encodes CDR1 MNHNS and CDR2 SASEGT. With 2 bases removed from V and 5 bases from J, the gap between germline ends came to 16 bases. CDR3 sequence: CASSERPEFDDEQYF. CDR3 DNA sequence: TGTGCCAGCAGTGAAAGACCGGAGTTTGACGACGAGCAGTACTTC.

The rearrangement links TRBV28 to TRBJ2-1; 10 nucleotides line up with TRBD1. From germline, CDR1 is MDHEN and CDR2 SYDVKM. The CDR3 is 15 residues long. The trim removed 6 bases at V and 9 bases at J, leaving 11 bases unmatched. CDR3 nucleotide sequence: TGTGCCAGCAGCAAACCCGGGACAGGGGTTTCTGAGCAGTTCTTC. Translated: CASSKPGTGVSEQFF. Complete variable domain (other parts from reference TRBV28 and TRBJ2-1): DVKVTQSSRYLVKRTGEKVFLECVQDMDHENMFWYRQDPGLGLRLIYFSYDVKMKEKGDIPEGYSVSREKKERFSLILESASTNQTSMYLCASSKPGTGVSEQFFGPGTRLTVL.